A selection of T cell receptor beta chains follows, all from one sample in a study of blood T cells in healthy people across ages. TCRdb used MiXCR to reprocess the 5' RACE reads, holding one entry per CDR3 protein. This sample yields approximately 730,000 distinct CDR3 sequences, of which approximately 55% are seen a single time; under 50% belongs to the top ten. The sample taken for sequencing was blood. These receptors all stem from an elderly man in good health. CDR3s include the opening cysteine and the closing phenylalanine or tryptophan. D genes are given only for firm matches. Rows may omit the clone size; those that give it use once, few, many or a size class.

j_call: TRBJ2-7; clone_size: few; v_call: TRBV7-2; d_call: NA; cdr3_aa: CASSRGMGGYYEQYF; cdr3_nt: TGTGCCAGCAGCCGAGGGATGGGGGGCTACTACGAGCAGTACTTC
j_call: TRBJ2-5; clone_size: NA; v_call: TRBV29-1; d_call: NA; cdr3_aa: CSVVAQMGNEQYF; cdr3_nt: TGCAGCGTTGTCGCGCAAATGGGTAATGAGCAGTACTTC
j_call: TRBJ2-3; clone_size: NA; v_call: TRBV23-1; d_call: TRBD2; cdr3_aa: CASSHGERESSTDTQYF; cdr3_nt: TGCGCCAGCAGTCACGGGGAGCGGGAGAGTAGCACAGATACGCAGTATTTT
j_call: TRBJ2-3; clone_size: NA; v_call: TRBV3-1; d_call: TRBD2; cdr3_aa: CASSQTLRVGLAADTQYF; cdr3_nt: TGTGCCAGCAGCCAAACTTTGAGAGTTGGACTAGCTGCAGATACGCAGTATTTT
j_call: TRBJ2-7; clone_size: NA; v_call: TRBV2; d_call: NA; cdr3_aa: CASSEALRQGVREQYF; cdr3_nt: TGTGCCAGCAGTGAAGCGCTTCGGCAGGGTGTGCGGGAGCAGTACTTC
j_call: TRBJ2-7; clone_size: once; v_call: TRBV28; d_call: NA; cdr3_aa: CASAIDSPYEQYF; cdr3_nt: TGTGCCAGCGCCATCGACAGCCCCTACGAGCAGTACTTC
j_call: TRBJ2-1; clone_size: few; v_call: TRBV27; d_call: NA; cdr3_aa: CATRLGGAGNEQFF; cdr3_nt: TGTGCCACCCGGTTAGGCGGGGCGGGGAATGAGCAGTTCTTC
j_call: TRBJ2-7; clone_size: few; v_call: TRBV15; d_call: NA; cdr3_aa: CATSRDRRPYGQYF; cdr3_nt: TGTGCCACCAGCAGAGATCGCCGGCCCTACGGGCAGTACTTC
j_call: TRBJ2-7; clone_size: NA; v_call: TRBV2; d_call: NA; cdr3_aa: CASSSESQYF; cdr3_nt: TGTGCCAGCAGTTCCGAAAGCCAGTACTTC
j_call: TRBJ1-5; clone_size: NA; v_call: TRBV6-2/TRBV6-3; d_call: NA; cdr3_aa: CASLGDQYQPQHF; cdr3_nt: TGTGCCAGCCTCGGGGACCAGTATCAGCCCCAGCATTTT
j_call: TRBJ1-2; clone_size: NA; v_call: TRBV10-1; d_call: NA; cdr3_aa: CASSEDRVYGYTF; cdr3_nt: TGCGCCAGCAGTGAGGACCGAGTCTATGGCTACACCTTC
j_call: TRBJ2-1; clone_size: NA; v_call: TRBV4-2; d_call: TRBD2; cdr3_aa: CASSQDGGDLLNEQFF; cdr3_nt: TGTGCCAGCAGCCAAGATGGGGGGGATCTCTTAAATGAGCAGTTCTTC
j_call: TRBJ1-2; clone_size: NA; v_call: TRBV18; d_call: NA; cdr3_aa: CASSPGPNRDGYTF; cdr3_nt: TGTGCCAGCTCACCGGGACCAAACAGGGACGGCTACACCTTC
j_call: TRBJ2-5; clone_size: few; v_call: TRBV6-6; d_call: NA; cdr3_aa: CASKGGAETQYF; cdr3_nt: TGTGCCAGCAAGGGGGGCGCGGAGACCCAGTACTTC
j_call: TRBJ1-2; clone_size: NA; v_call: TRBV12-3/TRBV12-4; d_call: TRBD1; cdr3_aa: CASSPWDRTYGYTF; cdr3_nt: TGTGCCAGCAGTCCGTGGGACAGAACCTATGGCTACACCTTC
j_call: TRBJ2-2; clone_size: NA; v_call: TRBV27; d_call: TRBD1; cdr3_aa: CASSGTGNTGELFF; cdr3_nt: TGTGCCAGCTCCGGGACAGGCAACACCGGGGAGCTGTTTTTT
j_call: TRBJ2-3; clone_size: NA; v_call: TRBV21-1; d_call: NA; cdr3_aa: CASSKRSGSTDTQYF; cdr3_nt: TGTGCCAGCAGCAAACGAAGCGGAAGCACAGATACGCAGTATTTT
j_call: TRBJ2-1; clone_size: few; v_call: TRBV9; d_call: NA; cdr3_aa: CASSVARGSYNEQFF; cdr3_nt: TGTGCCAGCAGCGTAGCGCGCGGCTCCTACAATGAGCAGTTCTTC
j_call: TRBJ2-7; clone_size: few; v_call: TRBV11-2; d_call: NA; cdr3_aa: CASSLSSAGTLTYEQYF; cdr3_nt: TGTGCCAGCAGCTTATCCAGCGCCGGGACCCTAACTTACGAGCAGTACTTC
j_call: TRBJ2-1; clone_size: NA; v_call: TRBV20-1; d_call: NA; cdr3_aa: CSARKTLSYNEQFF; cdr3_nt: TGCAGTGCTAGGAAGACTCTATCCTACAATGAGCAGTTCTTC
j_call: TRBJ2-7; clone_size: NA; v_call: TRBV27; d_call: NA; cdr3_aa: CVSSNRGYEQYF; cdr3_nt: TGTGTCAGCAGTAATCGAGGCTACGAGCAGTACTTC
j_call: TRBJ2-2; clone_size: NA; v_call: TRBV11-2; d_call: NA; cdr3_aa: CASSTWGPGTGELFF; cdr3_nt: TGTGCCAGCAGCACCTGGGGGCCGGGCACCGGGGAGCTGTTTTTT
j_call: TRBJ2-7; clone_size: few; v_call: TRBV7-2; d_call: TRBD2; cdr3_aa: CASSQTSGSRNEQYF; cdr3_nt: TGTGCCAGCAGCCAAACTAGCGGGAGTAGGAACGAGCAGTACTTC
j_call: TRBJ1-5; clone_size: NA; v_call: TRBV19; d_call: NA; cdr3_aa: CASIGTSNQPQHF; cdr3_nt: TGTGCCAGTATCGGGACTAGCAATCAGCCCCAGCATTTT